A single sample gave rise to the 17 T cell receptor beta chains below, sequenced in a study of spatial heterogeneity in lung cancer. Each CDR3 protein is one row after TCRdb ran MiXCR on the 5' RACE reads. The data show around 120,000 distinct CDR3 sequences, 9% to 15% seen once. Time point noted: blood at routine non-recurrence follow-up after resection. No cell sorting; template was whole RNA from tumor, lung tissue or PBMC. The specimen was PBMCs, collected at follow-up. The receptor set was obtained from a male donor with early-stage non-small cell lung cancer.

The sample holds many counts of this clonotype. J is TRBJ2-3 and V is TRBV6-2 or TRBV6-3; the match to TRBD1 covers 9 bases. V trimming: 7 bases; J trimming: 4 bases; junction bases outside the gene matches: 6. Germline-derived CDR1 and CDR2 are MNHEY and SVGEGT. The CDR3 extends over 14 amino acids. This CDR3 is CASISRQGADTQYF. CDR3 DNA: TGTGCCAGCATTTCCAGACAGGGGGCAGATACGCAGTATTTT.

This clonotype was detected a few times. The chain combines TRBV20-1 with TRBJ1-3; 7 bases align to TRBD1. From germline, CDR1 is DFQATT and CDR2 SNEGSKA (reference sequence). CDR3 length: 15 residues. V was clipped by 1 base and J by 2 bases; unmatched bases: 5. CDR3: CSARVPGTAGNTIYF. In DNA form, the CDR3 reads TGCAGTGCTAGAGTCCCCGGGACAGCTGGAAACACCATATATTTT.

The CDR3 bases are TGTGCCTGGACGGGACAGCCTAATCAGCCCCAGCATTTT. Its protein product is CAWTGQPNQPQHF. The chain links TRBV30 to TRBJ1-5, with 7 bases that match TRBD1. V trimming: 4 bases; J trimming: 4 bases; junction bases outside the gene matches: 4. CDR3 length equals 13 residues. CDR1 and CDR2 from the germline V gene are GTSNPN and SVGIG (reference sequence).

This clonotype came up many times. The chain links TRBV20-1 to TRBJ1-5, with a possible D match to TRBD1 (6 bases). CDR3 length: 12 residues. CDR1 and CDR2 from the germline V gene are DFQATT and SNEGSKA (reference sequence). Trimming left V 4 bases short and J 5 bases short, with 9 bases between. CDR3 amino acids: CSANRDDQPQHF. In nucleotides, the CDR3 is TGCAGTGCTAACAGGGATGATCAGCCCCAGCATTTT.

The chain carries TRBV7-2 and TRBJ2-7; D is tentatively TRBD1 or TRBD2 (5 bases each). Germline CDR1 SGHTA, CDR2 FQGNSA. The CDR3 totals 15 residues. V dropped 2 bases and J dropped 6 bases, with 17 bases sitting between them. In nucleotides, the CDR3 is TGTGCCAGCAGCTTACTTACAGGCGGCGCGGGCGAGCAGTACTTC. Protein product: CASSLLTGGAGEQYF.

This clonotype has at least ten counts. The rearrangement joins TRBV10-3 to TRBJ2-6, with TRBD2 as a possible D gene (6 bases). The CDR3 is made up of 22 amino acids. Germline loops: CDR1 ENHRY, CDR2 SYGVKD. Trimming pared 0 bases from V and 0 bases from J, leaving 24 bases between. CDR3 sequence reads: CAISESIILGRDASSGANVLTF. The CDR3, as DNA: TGTGCCATCAGTGAGTCTATTATTCTTGGGCGGGACGCGAGCTCTGGGGCCAACGTCCTGACTTTC.

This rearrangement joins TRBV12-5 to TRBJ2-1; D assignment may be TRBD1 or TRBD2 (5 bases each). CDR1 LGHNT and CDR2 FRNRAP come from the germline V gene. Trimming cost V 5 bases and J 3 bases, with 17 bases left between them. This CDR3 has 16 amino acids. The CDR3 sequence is CASGPGVGRDYNEQFF. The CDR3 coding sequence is TGTGCTAGTGGTCCCGGGGTGGGACGGGACTACAATGAGCAGTTCTTC.

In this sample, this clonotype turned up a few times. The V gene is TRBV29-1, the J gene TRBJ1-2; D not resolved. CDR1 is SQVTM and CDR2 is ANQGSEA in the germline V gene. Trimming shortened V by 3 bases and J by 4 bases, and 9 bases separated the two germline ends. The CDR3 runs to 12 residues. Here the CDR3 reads CSVDSAAYGYTF. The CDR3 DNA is TGCAGCGTTGATTCGGCAGCCTATGGCTACACCTTC. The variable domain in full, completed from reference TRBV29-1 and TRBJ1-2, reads SAVISQKPSRDICQRGTSLTIQCQVDSQVTMMFWYRQQPGQSLTLIATANQGSEATYESGFVIDKFPISRPNLTFSTLTVSNMSPEDSSIYLCSVDSAAYGYTFGSGTRLTVV.

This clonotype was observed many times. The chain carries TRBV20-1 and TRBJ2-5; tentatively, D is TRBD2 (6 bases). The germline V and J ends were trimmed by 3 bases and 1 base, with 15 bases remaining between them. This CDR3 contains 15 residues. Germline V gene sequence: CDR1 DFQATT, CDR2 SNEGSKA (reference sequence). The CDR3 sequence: CSARRGSGVQETQYF. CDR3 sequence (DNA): TGCAGTGCTAGGCGGGGTTCGGGGGTCCAAGAGACCCAGTACTTC.

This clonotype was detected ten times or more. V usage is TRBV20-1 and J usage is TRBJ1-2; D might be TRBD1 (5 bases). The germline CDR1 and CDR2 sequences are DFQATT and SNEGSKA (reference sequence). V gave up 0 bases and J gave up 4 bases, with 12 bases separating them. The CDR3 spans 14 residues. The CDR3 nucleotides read TGCAGTGCTAGAGATTATAGGACACCCTATGGCTACACCTTC. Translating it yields CSARDYRTPYGYTF.

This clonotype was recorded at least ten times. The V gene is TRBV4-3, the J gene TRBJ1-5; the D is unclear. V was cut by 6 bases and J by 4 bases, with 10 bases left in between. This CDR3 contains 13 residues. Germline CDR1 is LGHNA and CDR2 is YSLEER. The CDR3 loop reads CASSTALNQPQHF. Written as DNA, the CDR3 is TGCGCCAGCAGTACGGCACTGAATCAGCCCCAGCATTTT.

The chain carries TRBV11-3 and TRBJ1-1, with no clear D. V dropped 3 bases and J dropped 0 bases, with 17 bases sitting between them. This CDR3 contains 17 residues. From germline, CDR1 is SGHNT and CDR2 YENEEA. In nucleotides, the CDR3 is TGTGCCAGCAGCTTTAGTATCTTGGGAGAGGTGAACACTGAAGCTTTCTTT. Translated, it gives CASSFSILGEVNTEAFF.

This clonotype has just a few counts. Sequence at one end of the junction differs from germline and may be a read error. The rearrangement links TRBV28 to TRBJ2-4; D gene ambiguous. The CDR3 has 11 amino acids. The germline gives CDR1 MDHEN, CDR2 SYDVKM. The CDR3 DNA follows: TGTGCCAGCAGTTTTAAAAGCATTCAGTACTTC. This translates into CASSFKSIQYF.

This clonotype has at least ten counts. The CDR3 protein is CASSSDNSNQPQHF. The CDR3 DNA is TGTGCCAGCAGCTCCGACAATAGCAATCAGCCCCAGCATTTT. The chain combines TRBV7-2 with TRBJ1-5; D unresolved. The CDR3 runs to 14 residues. Germline loops: CDR1 SGHTA, CDR2 FQGNSA. V lost 4 bases, J lost 0 bases, and 7 bases lay in between.

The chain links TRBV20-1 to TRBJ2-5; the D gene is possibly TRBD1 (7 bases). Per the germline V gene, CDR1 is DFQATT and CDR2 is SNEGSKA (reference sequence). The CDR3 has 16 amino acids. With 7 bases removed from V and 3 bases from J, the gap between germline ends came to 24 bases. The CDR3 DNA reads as TGCAGTGTCCCTGACATCTCAGGGGGGCAGGAAGAGACCCAGTACTTC. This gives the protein CSVPDISGGQEETQYF.

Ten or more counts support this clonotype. CDR3 sequence: CASSFPLQETQYF. Written as DNA, the CDR3 is TGTGCCAGCAGCTTCCCCCTTCAAGAGACCCAGTACTTC. The chain has TRBV7-9 and TRBJ2-5; D remains ambiguous. The germline CDR1 and CDR2 sequences are SEHNR and FQNEAQ (reference sequence). The CDR3 is 13 residues long. V lost 3 bases, J lost 2 bases, and 7 bases lay in between.

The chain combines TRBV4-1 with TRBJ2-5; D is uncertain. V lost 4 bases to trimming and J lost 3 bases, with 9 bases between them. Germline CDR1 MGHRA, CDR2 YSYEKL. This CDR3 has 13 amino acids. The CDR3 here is CASSPAIEETQYF. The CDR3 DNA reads TGCGCCAGCAGCCCAGCGATCGAAGAGACCCAGTACTTC.